These 13 T cell receptor beta chains came from one sample sequenced in a study of T cells after yellow fever vaccination. A single record per CDR3 protein comes from TCRdb applying MiXCR to the 5' RACE reads. The table shows under 250,000 distinct CDR3 sequences, with less than 9% occurring only once. Material: CD4+ T cells sorted from PBMCs, obtained 15 days after the yellow fever booster vaccination. Every receptor here comes from a man younger than 40 who received the YFV17D yellow fever vaccine.

Details on this clonotype: A read error is possible here, since a much larger clone lies one base away. V and J are TRBV5-1 and TRBJ2-5; TRBD1 or TRBD2 may be the D gene (5 bases each). Per the germline V gene, CDR1 is SGHRS and CDR2 is YFSETQ. This CDR3 has 13 residues. CDR3: CASSYQGEETRYF. The CDR3 DNA is TGCGCCAGCAGCTACCAGGGAGAGGAGACCCGGTACTTC.

The rearrangement joins TRBV25-1 to TRBJ2-5; perhaps TRBD2 as D (6 bases). The CDR3 covers 15 residues. Trimming pared 6 bases from V and 1 base from J, leaving 15 bases between. Germline CDR1 MGHDK, CDR2 SYGVNS. The CDR3 sequence is CASSLGGKGQETQYF. CDR3 nucleotide sequence: TGTGCCAGCAGCCTTGGCGGGAAAGGCCAAGAGACCCAGTACTTC.

The rearrangement uses TRBV20-1 and TRBJ2-7, with 7 nucleotides matching TRBD2. The CDR3 is made up of 13 amino acids. Germline lookup yields CDR1 DFQATT and CDR2 SNEGSKA (reference sequence). Losses at the gene ends were 4 bases for V and 7 bases for J; bases not matched to a gene: 10. For the CDR3, the DNA is TGCAGTGCTATGCGGACTAGTGGGCCGGAGCAGTACTTC. It yields the protein CSAMRTSGPEQYF.

This chain uses TRBV4-3 with TRBJ1-5; 10 bases map to TRBD1. CDR1 and CDR2 (germline): LGHNA, YSLEER. The CDR3 length is 16 residues. With V trimmed by 0 bases and J by 6 bases, 5 bases remained unmatched. This chain's CDR3 is CASSQDMTGGFQPQHF. Written as DNA, the CDR3 is TGCGCCAGCAGCCAAGATATGACAGGGGGCTTTCAGCCCCAGCATTTT.

This clonotype was seen only a few times. V and J are TRBV12-3 or TRBV12-4 and TRBJ2-7; 7 positions agree with TRBD2. J lost 3 bases, V lost 5 bases, and 4 bases had no gene match. The CDR3 length is 13 residues. The CDR3 region is CASSGGSIYEQYF. CDR3 DNA sequence: TGTGCCAGCAGTGGCGGGAGTATCTACGAGCAGTACTTC.

This chain links TRBV14 with TRBJ2-1, with D uncertain. Trimming left V 4 bases short and J 7 bases short, with 17 bases between. The CDR3 extends over 15 amino acids. Germline values: CDR1 SGHDN, CDR2 FVKESK. CDR3 sequence (DNA): TGTGCCAGCAGCCTACTTTCCCTAAACTGGAATGAGCAGTTCTTC. Its translation: CASSLLSLNWNEQFF.

This clonotype was observed a few times. The J gene is TRBJ2-3, the V gene TRBV24-1, with a tentative D call TRBD2 (5 bases). The germline CDR1 and CDR2 sequences are KGHDR and SFDVKD. Between the trimmed V and J ends, which lost 4 bases and 4 bases, there was a span of 11 bases. The CDR3 extends over 14 amino acids. The CDR3 region has the DNA TGTGCCACCAGTGACGGAGGATTGGCAGATACGCAGTATTTT. As protein: CATSDGGLADTQYF.

This clonotype was picked up many times. The chain recombines TRBV20-1 with TRBJ2-5; D unclear. Trimming took 8 bases from V and 3 from J, leaving 16 bases between them. From germline, CDR1 is DFQATT and CDR2 SNEGSKA (reference sequence). This CDR3 comprises 13 residues. The CDR3 nucleotides are TGCAGTTACAAGGTCCCTTACGAAGAGACCCAGTACTTC. It encodes CSYKVPYEETQYF.

This clonotype was recorded at least ten times. V gene TRBV5-1 combines with J gene TRBJ2-7, with D unresolved. CDR3 length equals 13 residues. The V gene lost 3 bases and the J gene lost 0 bases, with 7 bases spanning the gap. In germline, CDR1 is SGHRS, CDR2 YFSETQ. The CDR3: CASSSDGSYEQYF. The CDR3, as DNA: TGCGCCAGCAGCTCGGACGGCTCCTACGAGCAGTACTTC.

This clonotype was seen at least ten times. The chain is built from TRBV18 and TRBJ2-1, with TRBD1 matching 7 bases. Germline V gene data show CDR1 as KGHSH and CDR2 as LQKENI. V was clipped by 3 bases and J by 9 bases; unmatched bases: 8. The CDR3 extends over 14 amino acids. CDR3 in DNA: TGTGCCAGCTCACCGGGGACAGCCCAGGGTGAGCAGTTCTTC. This encodes CASSPGTAQGEQFF.

This clonotype was observed many times. The chain couples TRBV30 to TRBJ2-3; D is tentatively TRBD1 or TRBD2 (5 bases each). Looked up from germline, CDR1 is GTSNPN and CDR2 is SVGIG (reference sequence). The CDR3 sequence is 13 residues long. Trimming took 5 bases from V and 5 from J, leaving 14 bases between them. The CDR3 DNA reads as TGTGCCTGGGCCGGGACCACTAGAGATACGCAGTATTTT. It encodes CAWAGTTRDTQYF.

This clonotype occurred many times. V usage is TRBV5-1 and J usage is TRBJ2-1; 9 nucleotides line up with TRBD1. V shed 6 bases, J shed 8 bases, and the junction held 9 bases outside the gene matches. In germline, CDR1 is SGHRS, CDR2 YFSETQ. The CDR3 sequence is 14 residues long. The CDR3 coding sequence is TGCGCCAGCAACCCGGGACAGGGTTTAGATGAGCAGTTCTTC. Protein sequence: CASNPGQGLDEQFF.

The chain carries TRBV6-6 and TRBJ1-3; no clear D gene. CDR3 length equals 13 residues. V shed 7 bases and J shed 2 bases, with 9 bases lying between them. Per germline, CDR1 MNHNY and CDR2 SVGAGI (reference sequence). The CDR3 DNA follows: TGTGCCAGCAATCCCGGGACTGGAAACACCATATATTTT. As protein: CASNPGTGNTIYF.